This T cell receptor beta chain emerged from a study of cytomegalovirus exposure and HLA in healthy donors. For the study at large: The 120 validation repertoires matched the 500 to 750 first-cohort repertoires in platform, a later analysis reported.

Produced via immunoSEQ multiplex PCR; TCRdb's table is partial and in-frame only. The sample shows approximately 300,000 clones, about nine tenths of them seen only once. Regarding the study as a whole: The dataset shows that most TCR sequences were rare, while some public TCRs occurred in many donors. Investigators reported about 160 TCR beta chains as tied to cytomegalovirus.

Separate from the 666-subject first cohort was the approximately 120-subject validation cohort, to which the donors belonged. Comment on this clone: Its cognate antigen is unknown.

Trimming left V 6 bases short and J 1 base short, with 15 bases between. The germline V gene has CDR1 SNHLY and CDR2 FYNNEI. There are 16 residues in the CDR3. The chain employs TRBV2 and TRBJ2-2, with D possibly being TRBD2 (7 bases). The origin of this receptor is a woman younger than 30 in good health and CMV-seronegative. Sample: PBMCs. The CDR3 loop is CASREQGGGNTGELFF. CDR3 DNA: TGTGCCAGCAGAGAACAGGGAGGGGGGAACACCGGGGAGCTGTTTTTT.